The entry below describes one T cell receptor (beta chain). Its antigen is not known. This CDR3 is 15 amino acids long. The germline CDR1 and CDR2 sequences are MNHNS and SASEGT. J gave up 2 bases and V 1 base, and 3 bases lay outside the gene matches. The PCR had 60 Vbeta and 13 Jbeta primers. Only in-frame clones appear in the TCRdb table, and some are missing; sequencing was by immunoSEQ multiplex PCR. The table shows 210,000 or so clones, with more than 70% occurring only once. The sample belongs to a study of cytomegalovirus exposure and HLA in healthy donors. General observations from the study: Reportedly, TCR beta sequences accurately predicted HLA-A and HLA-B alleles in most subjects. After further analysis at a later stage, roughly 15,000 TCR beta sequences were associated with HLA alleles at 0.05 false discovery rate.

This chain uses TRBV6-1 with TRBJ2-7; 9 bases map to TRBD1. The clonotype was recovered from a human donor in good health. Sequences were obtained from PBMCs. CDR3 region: CASSEVWDRAYEQYF. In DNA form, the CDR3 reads TGTGCCAGCAGTGAAGTGTGGGACAGGGCCTACGAGCAGTACTTC.